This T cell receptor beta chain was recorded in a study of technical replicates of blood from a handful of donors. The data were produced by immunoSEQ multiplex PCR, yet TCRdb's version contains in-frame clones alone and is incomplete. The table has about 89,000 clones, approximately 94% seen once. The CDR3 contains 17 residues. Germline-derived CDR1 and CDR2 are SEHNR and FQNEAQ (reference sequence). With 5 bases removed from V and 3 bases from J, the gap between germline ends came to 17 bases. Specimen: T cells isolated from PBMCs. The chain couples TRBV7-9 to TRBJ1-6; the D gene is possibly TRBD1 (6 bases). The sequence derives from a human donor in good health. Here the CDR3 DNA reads TGTGCCAGCAGCACCTTTTCAGGGGAGTTCTATAATTCACCCCTCCACTTT. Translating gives CASSTFSGEFYNSPLHF.